The 19 T cell receptor beta chains below were found in one sample sequenced in a study of cytomegalovirus exposure and HLA in healthy donors. Measured with immunoSEQ multiplex PCR; TCRdb has only the in-frame clones, and not every one. The sample contains about 130,000 clones, 88% of which appear only once. Sequencing was carried out using PBMCs. These receptors all stem from a man aged 25 to 45 in good health and CMV-seronegative.

V usage is TRBV11-2 and J usage is TRBJ2-5; tentatively, D is TRBD2 (5 bases). The CDR3 has 14 residues. V was shortened by 1 base and J by 7 bases, with 13 bases between the two germline ends. Per the germline V gene, CDR1 is SGHAT and CDR2 is FQNNGV. The CDR3 DNA reads as TGTGCCAGCAGCTTAGTTAGAGCGGCTGGGACCCAGTACTTC. It encodes CASSLVRAAGTQYF.

This chain joins TRBV4-1 and TRBJ2-3, with TRBD2 matching 8 bases. Germline V gene lookup returns CDR1 MGHRA and CDR2 YSYEKL. V trimming: 3 bases; J trimming: 6 bases; junction bases outside the gene matches: 8. This CDR3 region has 15 residues. CDR3 DNA sequence: TGCGCCAGCAGCCAGGCGGGAGGTCTTCGGGATACGCAGTATTTT. This sequence encodes CASSQAGGLRDTQYF.

The chain has TRBV11-1 and TRBJ2-7, with a tentative D call TRBD2 (6 bases). Trimming shortened V by 2 bases and J by 7 bases, and 15 bases separated the two germline ends. The V gene's germline CDR1 is SGHAT and CDR2 FQDESV (reference sequence). The CDR3 is 14 residues long. The chain's CDR3 is CASSLLARASEQYF. For the CDR3, the DNA is TGTGCCAGCAGCTTACTAGCGAGAGCGAGTGAGCAGTACTTC. Full variable domain (outside the CDR3, taken from reference TRBV11-1 and TRBJ2-7): EAEVAQSPRYKITEKSQAVAFWCDPISGHATLYWYRQILGQGPELLVQFQDESVVDDSQLPKDRFSAERLKGVDSTLKIQPAELGDSAMYLCASSLLARASEQYFGPGTRLTVT.

The genes are TRBV18 and TRBJ1-5; D gene ambiguous. The length of the CDR3 is 16 residues. V lost 2 bases and J 2 bases, leaving 13 bases between the germline ends. Germline loops: CDR1 KGHSH, CDR2 LQKENI. The CDR3 protein is CASSPGQVGGNQPQHF. The CDR3 bases are TGTGCCAGCTCACCAGGGCAGGTAGGTGGCAATCAGCCCCAGCATTTT.

The V and J genes are TRBV6-5 and TRBJ2-7, with TRBD1 matching 7 bases. Losses at the gene ends were 7 bases for V and 6 bases for J; bases not matched to a gene: 9. The CDR3 spans 13 residues. From germline, CDR1 is MNHEY and CDR2 SVGAGI. In DNA form, the CDR3 reads TGTGCCAGCATGATGGTAGGGGGCCGCGAGCAGTACTTC. It translates to CASMMVGGREQYF.

The rearrangement links TRBV5-1 to TRBJ1-4; D remains ambiguous. The CDR3 runs to 14 residues. V lost 4 bases and J 0 bases, leaving 7 bases between the germline ends. Germline V gives CDR1 SGHRS, CDR2 YFSETQ. This CDR3 reads CASSPSTTNEKLFF. The DNA for the CDR3 is TGCGCCAGCAGCCCGAGCACAACTAATGAAAAACTGTTTTTT.

The chain is built from TRBV2 and TRBJ2-1; TRBD2 matches at 10 bases. Germline V gene lookup returns CDR1 SNHLY and CDR2 FYNNEI. V was pared by 3 bases and J by 6 bases, with 5 bases of the junction left unmatched. CDR3 length equals 15 residues. In DNA form, the CDR3 reads TGTGCCAGCAGTGAGAGCGGGAGGGGGGGCAATGAGCAGTTCTTC. Its translation: CASSESGRGGNEQFF.

This sequence joins TRBV5-6 and TRBJ1-1; 8 bases map to TRBD1. This CDR3 is 14 amino acids long. From germline, CDR1 is SGHDT and CDR2 YYEEEE. The V and J ends lost 4 bases and 0 bases, in that order; junction bases with no gene match: 2. CDR3 protein: CASSPTGVNTEAFF. The CDR3 DNA reads as TGTGCCAGCAGCCCGACAGGGGTGAACACTGAAGCTTTCTTT.

This sequence joins TRBV6-5 and TRBJ2-5; D is perhaps TRBD2 (6 bases). V gave up 0 bases and J gave up 2 bases, with 13 bases separating them. This CDR3 region has 16 residues. CDR1 MNHEY and CDR2 SVGAGI come from the germline V gene. Here the CDR3 reads CASSYSWGLLQETQYF. The CDR3 DNA is TGTGCCAGCAGTTACTCTTGGGGACTCCTACAAGAGACCCAGTACTTC.

The rearrangement uses TRBV29-1 and TRBJ2-3; 7 nucleotides match TRBD1. CDR1 and CDR2 (germline): SQVTM, ANQGSEA. The CDR3 runs to 13 residues. After removal of 1 base from V and 3 bases from J, the junction contained 1 base not matched to a gene. CDR3: CSVEGTGTDTQYF. The CDR3 nucleotides are TGCAGCGTTGAAGGGACAGGAACAGATACGCAGTATTTT.

This clone was seen a single time. The chain uses TRBV7-2 and TRBJ2-5, with 13 bases that match TRBD2. The length of the CDR3 is 16 residues. Trimming at V came to 2 bases and at J to 4 bases, leaving 4 bases not matched to a gene. Per germline, CDR1 SGHTA and CDR2 FQGNSA. Here the CDR3 reads CASSLTLAGGIETQYF. The CDR3 DNA sequence: TGTGCCAGCAGCTTAACACTAGCGGGAGGGATAGAGACCCAGTACTTC.

The chain has TRBV27 and TRBJ1-2; 8 nucleotides match TRBD1. The germline CDR1 and CDR2 sequences are MNHEY and SMNVEV (reference sequence). There are 15 residues in the CDR3. Losses at the gene ends were 5 bases for V and 6 bases for J; bases not matched to a gene: 11. The CDR3 bases are TGTGCCAGCAGTACTTACAGGGGGTTTCGTGATGGCTACACCTTC. Protein product: CASSTYRGFRDGYTF.

The chain carries TRBV5-1 and TRBJ1-2, with D maybe TRBD1 (6 bases). There are 15 residues in the CDR3. CDR1 and CDR2 (germline): SGHRS, YFSETQ. V was pared by 4 bases and J by 5 bases, with 18 bases between. This CDR3 is CASSQRTESIYGYTF. The CDR3 bases are TGCGCCAGCAGCCAAAGGACAGAGTCGATTTATGGCTACACCTTC.

The CDR3 sequence: CASSLWGSAEAFF. For the CDR3, the DNA is TGTGCCAGCAGCCTTTGGGGCAGCGCTGAAGCTTTCTTT. The chain links TRBV7-9 to TRBJ1-1; D is possibly TRBD1 (5 bases). In germline, CDR1 is SEHNR, CDR2 FQNEAQ (reference sequence). Trimming pared 5 bases from V and 6 bases from J, leaving 13 bases between. The length of the CDR3 is 13 residues.

The chain couples TRBV28 to TRBJ2-7, with 8 nucleotides matching TRBD1. This CDR3 has 15 residues. The germline V gene encodes CDR1 MDHEN and CDR2 SYDVKM. With 3 bases clipped from V and 6 bases from J, the junction kept 10 bases outside the gene matches. The CDR3 sequence: CASSFSLTGVGEQYF. The CDR3 nucleotides are TGTGCCAGCAGTTTTTCTCTGACAGGGGTCGGCGAGCAGTACTTC.

The rearrangement uses TRBV6-6 and TRBJ1-2; possibly TRBD1 for D (6 bases). The V gene's germline CDR1 is MNHNY and CDR2 SVGAGI (reference sequence). Trimming pared 0 bases from V and 4 bases from J, leaving 12 bases between. This CDR3 has 15 amino acids. CDR3 region: CASSYSTGLPYGYTF. CDR3 nucleotide sequence: TGTGCCAGCAGTTACTCGACAGGCCTACCCTATGGCTACACCTTC.

The gene calls are TRBV19 and TRBJ1-2; perhaps TRBD1 as D (6 bases). V lost 7 bases, J lost 7 bases, and 19 bases lay in between. CDR1 is LNHDA and CDR2 is SQIVND in the germline V gene (reference sequence). The CDR3 spans 14 residues. As DNA, the CDR3 is TGTGCCAGTATCGAAGGGGGATTTATAGGTGGCTACACCTTC. Protein sequence: CASIEGGFIGGYTF.

The V gene is TRBV6-5, the J gene TRBJ2-7, with a weak D call TRBD1 (5 bases). Trimming took 6 bases from V and 2 from J, leaving 11 bases between them. This CDR3 comprises 13 residues. The germline V gene encodes CDR1 MNHEY and CDR2 SVGAGI. CDR3 amino acids: CASRKTGTYEQYF. The CDR3 nucleotides read TGTGCCAGCAGAAAAACAGGAACCTACGAGCAGTACTTC.

J is TRBJ1-5 and V is TRBV7-2, with D uncertain. The V end was cut by 1 base, the J end by 4 bases, with 5 bases between. Germline-derived CDR1 and CDR2 are SGHTA and FQGNSA. The CDR3 covers 13 residues. Here the CDR3 reads CASSLGQNQPQHF. In DNA, the CDR3 is TGTGCCAGCAGCTTAGGTCAGAATCAGCCCCAGCATTTT. Based on the CDR3 plus reference TRBV7-2 and TRBJ1-5, the full variable domain is GAGVSQSPSNKVTEKGKDVELRCDPISGHTALYWYRQSLGQGLEFLIYFQGNSAPDKSGLPSDRFSAERTGGSVSTLTIQRTQQEDSAVYLCASSLGQNQPQHFGDGTRLSIL.